What follows are 6 T cell receptor beta chains derived from one specimen sequenced in a study of beta chain features in type 1 diabetes. Study observations and caveats: Moderate yet significant TCRB CDR3 shortening was seen in Type 1 diabetes patients in all four CD4+ subsets.

No cognate antigen is known for these TCRs. Of the isolated RNA, all was reverse transcribed, and so the sequenced material was expressed TCRB transcripts. The table came from immunoSEQ multiplex PCR; TCRdb's copy has only in-frame clones and leaves some out. The table includes 200,000 to 250,000 clones, roughly 16% detected once. Material for sequencing was naive CD4+ T cells from blood. The source of these receptors is a young man with type 1 diabetes.

This clone was seen more than once but under ten times. The chain uses TRBV29-1 and TRBJ2-5, with 7 positions matching TRBD1. Germline trimming cut 8 bases from V and 3 bases from J; bases unmatched to any gene: 9. Per the germline V gene, CDR1 is SQVTM and CDR2 is ANQGSEA. The CDR3 has 13 residues. In DNA form, the CDR3 reads TGCAGCCTTTTGGACAGGACCAAAGAGACCCAGTACTTC. It yields the protein CSLLDRTKETQYF. Filled out from reference TRBV29-1 and TRBJ2-5, the complete variable domain reads SAVISQKPSRDICQRGTSLTIQCQVDSQVTMMFWYRQQPGQSLTLIATANQGSEATYESGFVIDKFPISRPNLTFSTLTVSNMSPEDSSIYLCSLLDRTKETQYFGPGTRLLVL.

This chain connects TRBV28 to TRBJ2-4; D gene ambiguous. V was cut by 11 bases and J by 0 bases, with 8 bases left in between. This CDR3 spans 12 amino acids. Per the germline V gene, CDR1 is MDHEN and CDR2 is SYDVKM. CDR3 sequence: CASSIAKNIQYF. DNA for the CDR3: TGTGCCTCCTCAATAGCCAAAAACATTCAGTACTTC.

The chain carries TRBV10-3 and TRBJ2-6; D gene uncertain. The CDR3 loop spans 17 amino acids. CDR1 is ENHRY, CDR2 SYGVKD, per germline. Trimming took off 3 bases at V and 0 bases at J, with 12 bases between the two ends. The CDR3 sequence: CAISDLRVLSGANVLTF. The CDR3 nucleotides read TGTGCCATCAGTGACCTTAGGGTTCTCTCTGGGGCCAACGTCCTGACTTTC.

With regard to this clone: The same CDR3 also results from other DNA sequences found in this sample. CDR3 in amino acids: CASSFGETQYF. The CDR3 nucleotides read TGTGCCAGCAGCTTCGGGGAGACCCAGTACTTC. The rearrangement uses TRBV7-9 and TRBJ2-5; D unresolved. The CDR3 is 11 amino acids. Trimming pared 3 bases from V and 5 bases from J, leaving 4 bases between. CDR1 and CDR2 (germline): SEHNR, FQNEAQ (reference sequence). Together with reference TRBV7-9 and TRBJ2-5, the CDR3 gives the full variable domain: DTGVSQNPRHKITKRGQNVTFRCDPISEHNRLYWYRQTLGQGPEFLTYFQNEAQLEKSRLLSDRFSAERPKGSFSTLEIQRTEQGDSAMYLCASSFGETQYFGPGTRLLVL.

Only a few counts were recorded for this clone. The V call is TRBV10-1, the J call TRBJ1-1; D gene ambiguous. The germline CDR1 and CDR2 sequences are WNHNN and SYGVQD (reference sequence). The CDR3 is 15 amino acids. V dropped 2 bases and J dropped 3 bases, with 13 bases sitting between them. CDR3 sequence (DNA): TGCGCCAGCAGTGAGAGACTAGGAGGCGACACTGAAGCTTTCTTT. Protein sequence: CASSERLGGDTEAFF.

This clone was seen a handful of times. This chain uses TRBV18 with TRBJ2-4, with 9 bases fitting TRBD1. J was trimmed by 7 bases and V by 3 bases; bases with no gene match: 4. This CDR3 is built from 14 residues. Germline CDR1 and CDR2: KGHSH and LQKENI. CDR3 nucleotides: TGTGCCAGCTCACCGCAGGACAGGGGCAACATTCAGTACTTC. Translated, it gives CASSPQDRGNIQYF.